These T cell receptor beta chains were read from a single sample in a study of beta chain features in type 1 diabetes. TCRdb keeps only in-frame clones here, not all; method: immunoSEQ multiplex PCR. The table shows fewer than 350,000 clones, with about 15% occurring only once. The specimen sequenced was naive CD4+ T cells from blood. Receptors originate from a man younger than 30 with type 1 diabetes. Both conserved end residues are part of each CDR3. The D gene is left open where the match is weak. Clone size, where shown, is once, few, many, or a class for clones that have expanded.

j_call: TRBJ2-7
cdr3_length: 17
d_call: TRBD1
clone_size: few
v_call: TRBV23-1
cdr3_aa: CASSHSGTGGASYEQYF
cdr3_nt: TGCGCCAGCAGTCACTCCGGGACAGGGGGCGCCTCCTACGAGCAGTACTTC

j_call: TRBJ1-2
cdr3_length: 15
d_call: -
clone_size: few
v_call: TRBV9
cdr3_aa: CASSVAGAGNYGYTF
cdr3_nt: TGTGCCAGCAGCGTAGCAGGGGCGGGTAACTATGGCTACACCTTC

j_call: TRBJ1-2
cdr3_length: 14
d_call: TRBD1
clone_size: -
v_call: TRBV5-6
cdr3_aa: CASSLGQGAVGYTF
cdr3_nt: TGTGCCAGCAGCTTGGGACAGGGGGCGGTCGGCTACACCTTC

j_call: TRBJ2-7
cdr3_length: 15
d_call: -
clone_size: few
v_call: TRBV5-6
cdr3_aa: CASSLPGRVSGEQYF
cdr3_nt: TGTGCCAGCAGCTTGCCGGGCAGGGTGTCCGGGGAGCAGTACTTC

j_call: TRBJ2-7
cdr3_length: 14
d_call: -
clone_size: few
v_call: TRBV7-9
cdr3_aa: CASSLRNSLDEQYF
cdr3_nt: TGTGCCAGCAGCTTACGAAACTCCTTAGACGAGCAGTACTTC

j_call: TRBJ2-4
cdr3_length: 16
d_call: TRBD2
clone_size: -
v_call: TRBV7-8
cdr3_aa: CASSSFSGGGKNIQYF
cdr3_nt: TGTGCCAGCAGCTCATTTAGCGGGGGGGGAAAAAACATTCAGTACTTC

j_call: TRBJ2-3
cdr3_length: 14
d_call: TRBD1
clone_size: few
v_call: TRBV9
cdr3_aa: CASSLTGGTDTQYF
cdr3_nt: TGTGCCAGCAGCCTCACAGGGGGCACAGATACGCAGTATTTT

j_call: TRBJ2-1
cdr3_length: 14
d_call: TRBD2
clone_size: -
v_call: TRBV29-1
cdr3_aa: CSVAPGLADNEQFF
cdr3_nt: TGCAGCGTTGCACCGGGACTAGCAGACAATGAGCAGTTCTTC

j_call: TRBJ2-5
cdr3_length: 15
d_call: TRBD2
clone_size: -
v_call: TRBV5-4
cdr3_aa: CASSLIAGAGETQYF
cdr3_nt: TGTGCCAGCAGCTTGATAGCGGGAGCTGGGGAGACCCAGTACTTC

j_call: TRBJ2-7
cdr3_length: 14
d_call: -
clone_size: few
v_call: TRBV28
cdr3_aa: CASSLHRDNYEQYF
cdr3_nt: TGTGCCAGCAGTTTACACCGGGATAACTACGAGCAGTACTTC

j_call: TRBJ1-5
cdr3_length: 14
d_call: TRBD1
clone_size: -
v_call: TRBV29-1
cdr3_aa: CSVSGTDPNQPQHF
cdr3_nt: TGCAGCGTTTCTGGGACAGACCCTAATCAGCCCCAGCATTTT

j_call: TRBJ1-5
cdr3_length: 14
d_call: -
clone_size: -
v_call: TRBV4-1
cdr3_aa: CASSQVPAGQPQHF
cdr3_nt: TGCGCCAGCAGCCAAGTTCCTGCCGGGCAGCCCCAGCATTTT

j_call: TRBJ2-1
cdr3_length: 11
d_call: -
clone_size: -
v_call: TRBV28
cdr3_aa: CASLDRDIEFF
cdr3_nt: TGTGCCAGCCTAGACCGGGACATTGAGTTCTTC

j_call: TRBJ2-2
cdr3_length: 16
d_call: -
clone_size: few
v_call: TRBV30
cdr3_aa: CAWSVTPFPNTGELFF
cdr3_nt: TGTGCCTGGAGTGTTACACCCTTCCCGAACACCGGGGAGCTGTTTTTT

j_call: TRBJ2-1
cdr3_length: 13
d_call: -
clone_size: -
v_call: TRBV6-5
cdr3_aa: CASGRSGWDEQFF
cdr3_nt: TGTGCCAGCGGACGCTCAGGGTGGGATGAGCAGTTCTTC

j_call: TRBJ1-1
cdr3_length: 13
d_call: -
clone_size: -
v_call: TRBV7-8
cdr3_aa: CASSLGQMAEAFF
cdr3_nt: TGTGCCAGCAGTTTAGGACAGATGGCTGAAGCTTTCTTT

j_call: TRBJ2-3
cdr3_length: 17
d_call: -
clone_size: -
v_call: TRBV30
cdr3_aa: CAWSVKWRGKSTDTQYF
cdr3_nt: TGTGCCTGGAGTGTAAAGTGGCGGGGCAAAAGCACAGATACGCAGTATTTT

j_call: TRBJ2-7
cdr3_length: 15
d_call: -
clone_size: few
v_call: TRBV13
cdr3_aa: CASSLFSHPDYEQYF
cdr3_nt: TGTGCCAGCAGCTTATTCTCCCACCCAGACTACGAGCAGTACTTC

j_call: TRBJ2-3
cdr3_length: 12
d_call: -
clone_size: -
v_call: TRBV11-2
cdr3_aa: CASSSDRDTQYF
cdr3_nt: TGTGCCAGCAGCTCAGACAGAGATACGCAGTATTTT

j_call: TRBJ1-5
cdr3_length: 16
d_call: -
clone_size: -
v_call: TRBV15
cdr3_aa: CATSSRYQASNQPQHF
cdr3_nt: TGTGCCACCAGCAGCCGCTATCAGGCGAGTAATCAGCCCCAGCATTTT

j_call: TRBJ2-1
cdr3_length: 14
d_call: -
clone_size: -
v_call: TRBV19
cdr3_aa: CASTETRGANEQFF
cdr3_nt: TGTGCCAGTACAGAGACTAGGGGTGCGAATGAGCAGTTCTTC

j_call: TRBJ2-5
cdr3_length: 14
d_call: TRBD2
clone_size: few
v_call: TRBV7-2
cdr3_aa: CASSLGGGQETQYF
cdr3_nt: TGTGCCAGCAGCTTAGGGGGGGGGCAAGAGACCCAGTACTTC

j_call: TRBJ2-3
cdr3_length: 13
d_call: -
clone_size: -
v_call: TRBV18
cdr3_aa: CASSTGITDTQYF
cdr3_nt: TGTGCCAGCTCAACAGGGATCACAGATACGCAGTATTTT

j_call: TRBJ1-3
cdr3_length: 12
d_call: -
clone_size: -
v_call: TRBV29-1
cdr3_aa: CSYVSSGNTIYF
cdr3_nt: TGCAGCTACGTTAGCTCTGGAAACACCATATATTTT

j_call: TRBJ1-2
cdr3_length: 14
d_call: TRBD1
clone_size: -
v_call: TRBV11-2
cdr3_aa: CASSPGQRNYGYTF
cdr3_nt: TGTGCCAGCAGCCCGGGACAGAGAAACTATGGCTACACCTTC